The source of this TCR beta chain is a study of cytomegalovirus exposure and HLA in healthy donors. The overall study: For the approximately 360 genotyped donors, more than 65% fell within the Caucasian-associated ancestry cluster.

Each of the donors was a healthy bone marrow donor. 60 Vbeta and 13 Jbeta primers were used in PCR. The method was immunoSEQ multiplex PCR; TCRdb's version includes in-frame clones alone and lacks a portion of them. Of under 150,000 clones in the sample, around 80% were seen once. This CDR3 is built from 13 residues. V was pared by 3 bases and J by 4 bases, with 10 bases between. Germline V gene lookup returns CDR1 SGHRS and CDR2 YFSETQ. Sequenced sample: PBMCs. The TCR was taken from a woman aged 40 to 49 in good health and CMV-seropositive. The chain links TRBV5-1 to TRBJ1-1; D gene ambiguous. The CDR3 loop is CASSSLGGTEAFF. DNA for the CDR3: TGCGCCAGCAGCTCCTTGGGAGGCACTGAAGCTTTCTTT.